This T cell receptor beta chain was identified in a study of cytotoxic CD8 clonotypes in ibrutinib-treated CLL. Sequenced by immunoSEQ multiplex PCR; TCRdb stores in-frame clones only, minus some. The sample records 200,000 to 250,000 clones, around 70% being singletons. In its sample, this clone was seen once. Here the sequenced sample was PBMCs, taken after 24 months of ibrutinib treatment. The TCR sequence derives from a human donor with chronic lymphocytic leukemia.

CDR3 in amino acids: CASSLARGGTTNEKLFF. The CDR3 DNA is TGTGCCAGCAGCTTAGCCCGAGGGGGGACAACTAATGAAAAACTGTTTTTT. The chain is built from TRBV11-2 and TRBJ1-4; tentative D call: TRBD1 (6 bases). Deletions cut 1 base from V and 0 bases from J, with 12 bases between. Germline assignment: CDR1 SGHAT and CDR2 FQNNGV. The CDR3 has 17 amino acids.